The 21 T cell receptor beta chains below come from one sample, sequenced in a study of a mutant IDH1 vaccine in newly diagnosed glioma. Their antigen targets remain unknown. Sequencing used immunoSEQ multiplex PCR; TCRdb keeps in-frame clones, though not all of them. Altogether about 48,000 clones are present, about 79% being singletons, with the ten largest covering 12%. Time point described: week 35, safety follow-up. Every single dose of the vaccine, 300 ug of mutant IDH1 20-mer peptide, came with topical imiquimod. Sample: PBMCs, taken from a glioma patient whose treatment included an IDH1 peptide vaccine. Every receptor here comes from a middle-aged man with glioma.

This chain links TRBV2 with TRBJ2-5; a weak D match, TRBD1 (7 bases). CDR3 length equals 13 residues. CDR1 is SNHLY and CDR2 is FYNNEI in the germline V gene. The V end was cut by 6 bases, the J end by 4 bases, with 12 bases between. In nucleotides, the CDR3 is TGTGCCAGCAGGTACAGGGGAGGAGAGACCCAGTACTTC. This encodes CASRYRGGETQYF.

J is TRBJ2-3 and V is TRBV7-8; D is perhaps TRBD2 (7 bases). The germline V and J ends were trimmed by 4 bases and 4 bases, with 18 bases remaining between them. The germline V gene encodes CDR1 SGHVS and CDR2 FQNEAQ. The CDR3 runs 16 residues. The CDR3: CASSSLDRGAPDTQYF. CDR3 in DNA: TGTGCCAGCAGCTCGCTCGACCGGGGGGCCCCAGATACGCAGTATTTT.

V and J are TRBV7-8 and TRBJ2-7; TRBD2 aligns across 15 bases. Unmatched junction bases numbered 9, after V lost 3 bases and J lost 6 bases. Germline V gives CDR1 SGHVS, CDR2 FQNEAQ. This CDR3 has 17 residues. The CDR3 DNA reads TGTGCCAGCAGCTTTTGGACTAGCGGGAGGGCTGCGGGCGAGCAGTACTTC. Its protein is CASSFWTSGRAAGEQYF. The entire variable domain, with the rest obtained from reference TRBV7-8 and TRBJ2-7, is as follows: GAGVSQSPRYKVAKRGQDVALRCDPISGHVSLFWYQQALGQGPEFLTYFQNEAQLDKSGLPSDRFFAERPEGSVSTLKIQRTQQEDSAVYLCASSFWTSGRAAGEQYFGPGTRLTVT.

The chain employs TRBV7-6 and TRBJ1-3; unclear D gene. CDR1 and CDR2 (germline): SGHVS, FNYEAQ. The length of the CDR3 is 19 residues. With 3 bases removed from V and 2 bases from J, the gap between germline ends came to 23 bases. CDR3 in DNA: TGTGCCAGCAGCTTCTCCTCGGCACAGTTACCTCTGGCTGGAAACACCATATATTTT. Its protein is CASSFSSAQLPLAGNTIYF.

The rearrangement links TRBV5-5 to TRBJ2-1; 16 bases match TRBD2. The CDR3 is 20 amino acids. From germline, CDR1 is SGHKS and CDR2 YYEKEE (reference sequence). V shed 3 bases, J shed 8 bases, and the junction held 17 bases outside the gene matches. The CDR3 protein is CASSSRWTGGLAGGRDEQFF. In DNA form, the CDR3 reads TGTGCCAGCAGCTCCCGCTGGACAGGGGGACTAGCGGGAGGGCGAGATGAGCAGTTCTTC.

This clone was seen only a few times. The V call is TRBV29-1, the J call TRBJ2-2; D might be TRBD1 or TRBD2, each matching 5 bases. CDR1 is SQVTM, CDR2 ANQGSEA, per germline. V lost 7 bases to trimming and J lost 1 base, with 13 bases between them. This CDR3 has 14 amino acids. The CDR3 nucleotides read TGCAGCGCCCAACTTGGGGGGAACACCGGGGAGCTGTTTTTT. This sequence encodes CSAQLGGNTGELFF.

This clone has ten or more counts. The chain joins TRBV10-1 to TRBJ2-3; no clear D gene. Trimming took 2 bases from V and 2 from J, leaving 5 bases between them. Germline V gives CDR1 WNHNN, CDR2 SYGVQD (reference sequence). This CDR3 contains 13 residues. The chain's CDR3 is CASSEPFTDTQYF. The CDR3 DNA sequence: TGCGCCAGCAGTGAGCCCTTCACAGATACGCAGTATTTT.

CDR3 sequence: CASRLPTISGRGFAYEQYV. The CDR3 DNA sequence: TGTGCCAGCAGACTACCGACTATTAGCGGGAGAGGTTTTGCCTACGAGCAGTACGTC. The V and J genes are TRBV27 and TRBJ2-7; 9 bases map to TRBD2. V lost 6 bases and J lost 2; bases outside the gene matches: 20. The CDR3 is 19 residues long. From germline, CDR1 is MNHEY and CDR2 SMNVEV (reference sequence).

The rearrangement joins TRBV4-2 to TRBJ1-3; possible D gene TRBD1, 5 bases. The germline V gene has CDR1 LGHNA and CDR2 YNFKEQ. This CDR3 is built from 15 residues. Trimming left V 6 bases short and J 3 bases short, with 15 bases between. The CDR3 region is CASSPRLGDGNTIYF. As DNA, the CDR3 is TGTGCCAGCAGTCCTAGGTTAGGGGATGGAAACACCATATATTTT.

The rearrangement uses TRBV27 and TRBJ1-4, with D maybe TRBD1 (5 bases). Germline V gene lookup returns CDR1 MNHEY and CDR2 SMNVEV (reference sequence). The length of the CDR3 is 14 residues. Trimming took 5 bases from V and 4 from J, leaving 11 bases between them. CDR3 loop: CASSEGRVNEKLFF. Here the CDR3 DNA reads TGTGCCAGCAGTGAGGGACGGGTTAATGAAAAACTGTTTTTT.

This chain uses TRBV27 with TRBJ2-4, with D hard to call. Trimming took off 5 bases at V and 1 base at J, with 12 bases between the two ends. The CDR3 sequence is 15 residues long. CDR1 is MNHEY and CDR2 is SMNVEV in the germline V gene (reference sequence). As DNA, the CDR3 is TGTGCCAGCAGTCCCAGCAATTGGGCCAAAAACATTCAGTACTTC. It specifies CASSPSNWAKNIQYF.

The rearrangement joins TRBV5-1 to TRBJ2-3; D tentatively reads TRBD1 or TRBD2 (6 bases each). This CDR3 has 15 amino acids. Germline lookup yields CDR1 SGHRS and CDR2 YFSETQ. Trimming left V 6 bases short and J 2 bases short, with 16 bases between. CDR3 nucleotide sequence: TGCGCCAGCACCTCAGGGGACTTTGACACAGATACGCAGTATTTT. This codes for CASTSGDFDTDTQYF.

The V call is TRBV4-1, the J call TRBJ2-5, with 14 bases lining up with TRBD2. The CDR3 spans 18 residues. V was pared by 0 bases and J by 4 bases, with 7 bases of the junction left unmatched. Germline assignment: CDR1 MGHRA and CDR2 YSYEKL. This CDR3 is CASSQEGLAGEGGETQYF. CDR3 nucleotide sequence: TGCGCCAGCAGCCAAGAGGGACTAGCGGGAGAAGGCGGAGAGACCCAGTACTTC.

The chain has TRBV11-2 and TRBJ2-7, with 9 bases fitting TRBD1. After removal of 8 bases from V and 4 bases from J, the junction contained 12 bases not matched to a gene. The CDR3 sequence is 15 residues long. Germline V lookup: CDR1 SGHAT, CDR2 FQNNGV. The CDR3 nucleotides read TGTGCCAGCCGTAGGATGACAGGGGGTGGGTACGAGCAGTACTTC. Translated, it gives CASRRMTGGGYEQYF.

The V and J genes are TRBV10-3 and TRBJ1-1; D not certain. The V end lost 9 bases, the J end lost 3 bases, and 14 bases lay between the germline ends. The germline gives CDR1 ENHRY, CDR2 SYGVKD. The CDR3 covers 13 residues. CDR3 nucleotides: TGTGCCATACAGACTGAGACCCACACTGAAGCTTTCTTT. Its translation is CAIQTETHTEAFF.

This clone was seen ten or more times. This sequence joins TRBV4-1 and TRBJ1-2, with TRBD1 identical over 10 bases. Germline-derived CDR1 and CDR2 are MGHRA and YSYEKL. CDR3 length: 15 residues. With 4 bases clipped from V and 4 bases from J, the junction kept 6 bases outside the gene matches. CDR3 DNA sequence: TGCGCCAGCAGCCTACACAGGACAGGGGGCTATGGCTACACCTTC. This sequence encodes CASSLHRTGGYGYTF.

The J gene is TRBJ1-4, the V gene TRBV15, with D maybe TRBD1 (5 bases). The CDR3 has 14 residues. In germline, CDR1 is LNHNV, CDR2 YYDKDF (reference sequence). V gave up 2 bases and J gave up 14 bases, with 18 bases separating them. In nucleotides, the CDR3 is TGTGCCACCAGCAGACCTGAGCAGGGCCGGGACCTGTTTTTT. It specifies CATSRPEQGRDLFF.

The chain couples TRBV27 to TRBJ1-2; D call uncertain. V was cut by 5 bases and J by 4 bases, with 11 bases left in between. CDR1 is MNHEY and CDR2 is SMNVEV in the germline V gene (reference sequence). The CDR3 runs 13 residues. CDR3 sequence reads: CASSLSRGYGYTF. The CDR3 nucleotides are TGTGCCAGCAGTCTCTCCCGGGGCTATGGCTACACCTTC.

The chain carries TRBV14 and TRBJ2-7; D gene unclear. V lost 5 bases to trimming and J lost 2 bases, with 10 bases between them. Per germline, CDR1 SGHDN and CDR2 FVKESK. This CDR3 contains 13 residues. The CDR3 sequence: CASSRLTPYEQYF. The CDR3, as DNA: TGTGCCAGCAGCAGACTGACTCCCTACGAGCAGTACTTC. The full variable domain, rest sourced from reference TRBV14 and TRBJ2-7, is EAGVTQFPSHSVIEKGQTVTLRCDPISGHDNLYWYRRVMGKEIKFLLHFVKESKQDESGMPNNRFLAERTGGTYSTLKVQPAELEDSGVYFCASSRLTPYEQYFGPGTRLTVT.

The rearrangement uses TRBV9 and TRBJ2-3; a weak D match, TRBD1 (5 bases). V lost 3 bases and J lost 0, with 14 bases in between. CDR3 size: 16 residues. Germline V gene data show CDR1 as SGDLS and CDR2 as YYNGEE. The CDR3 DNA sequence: TGTGCCAGCAGCGGAGGCGGACAAACAAGCACAGATACGCAGTATTTT. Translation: CASSGGGQTSTDTQYF.

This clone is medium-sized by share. CDR3 sequence: CASSVEMNTEAFF. The CDR3 DNA follows: TGTGCCAGCAGTGTAGAGATGAACACTGAAGCTTTCTTT. The V and J genes are TRBV6-4 and TRBJ1-1; D is unclear. CDR3 length: 13 amino acids. V was cut by 4 bases and J by 0 bases, with 6 bases left in between. Germline loops: CDR1 MRHNA, CDR2 SNTAGT.